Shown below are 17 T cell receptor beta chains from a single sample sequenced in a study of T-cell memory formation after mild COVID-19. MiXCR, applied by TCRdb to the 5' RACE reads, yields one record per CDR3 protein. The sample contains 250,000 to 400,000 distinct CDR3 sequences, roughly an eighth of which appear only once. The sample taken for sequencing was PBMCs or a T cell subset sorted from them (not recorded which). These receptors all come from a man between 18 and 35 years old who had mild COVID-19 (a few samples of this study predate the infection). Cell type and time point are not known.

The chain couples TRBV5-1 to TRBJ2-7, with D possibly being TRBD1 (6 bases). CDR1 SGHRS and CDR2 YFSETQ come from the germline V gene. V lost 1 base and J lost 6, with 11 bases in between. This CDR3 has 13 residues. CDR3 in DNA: TGCGCCAGCAGCTTGTTTACAGGGACCGAGCAGTACGTC. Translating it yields CASSLFTGTEQYV.

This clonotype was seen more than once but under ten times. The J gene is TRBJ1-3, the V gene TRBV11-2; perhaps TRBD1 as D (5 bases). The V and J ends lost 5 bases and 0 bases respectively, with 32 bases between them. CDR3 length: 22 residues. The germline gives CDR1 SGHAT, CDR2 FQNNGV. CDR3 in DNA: TGTGCCAGCAGCCCTACCCCCCCCGGCAGGGCGAGTACTCGCTCCTCTGGAAACACCATATATTTT. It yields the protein CASSPTPPGRASTRSSGNTIYF. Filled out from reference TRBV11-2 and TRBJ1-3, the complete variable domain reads EAGVAQSPRYKIIEKRQSVAFWCNPISGHATLYWYQQILGQGPKLLIQFQNNGVVDDSQLPKDRFSAERLKGVDSTLKIQPAKLEDSAVYLCASSPTPPGRASTRSSGNTIYFGEGSWLTVV.

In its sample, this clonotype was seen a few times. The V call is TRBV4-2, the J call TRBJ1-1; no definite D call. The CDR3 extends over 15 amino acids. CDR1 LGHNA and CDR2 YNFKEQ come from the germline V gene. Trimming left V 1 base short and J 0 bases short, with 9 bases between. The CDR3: CASSQGVFMNTEAFF. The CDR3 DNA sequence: TGTGCCAGCAGCCAAGGGGTATTCATGAACACTGAAGCTTTCTTT.

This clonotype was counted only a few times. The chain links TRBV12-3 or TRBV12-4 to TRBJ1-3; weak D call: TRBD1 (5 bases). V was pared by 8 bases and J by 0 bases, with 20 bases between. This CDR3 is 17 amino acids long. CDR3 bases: TGTGCCAGCCATCGGAGGGGCCTGGTCCTCTCTGGAAACACCATATATTTT. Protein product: CASHRRGLVLSGNTIYF.

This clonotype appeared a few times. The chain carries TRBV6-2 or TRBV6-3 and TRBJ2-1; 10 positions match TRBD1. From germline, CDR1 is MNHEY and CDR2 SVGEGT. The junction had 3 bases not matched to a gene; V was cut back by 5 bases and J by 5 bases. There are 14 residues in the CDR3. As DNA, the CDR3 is TGTGCCAGCAGTAGGGACAGGGGTCACAATGAGCAGTTCTTC. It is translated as CASSRDRGHNEQFF.

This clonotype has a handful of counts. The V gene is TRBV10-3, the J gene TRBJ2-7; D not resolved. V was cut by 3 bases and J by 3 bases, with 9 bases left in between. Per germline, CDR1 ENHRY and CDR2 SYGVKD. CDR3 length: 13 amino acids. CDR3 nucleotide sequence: TGTGCCATCAGTGAAGCTTTGGTCTACGAGCAGTACGTC. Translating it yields CAISEALVYEQYV.

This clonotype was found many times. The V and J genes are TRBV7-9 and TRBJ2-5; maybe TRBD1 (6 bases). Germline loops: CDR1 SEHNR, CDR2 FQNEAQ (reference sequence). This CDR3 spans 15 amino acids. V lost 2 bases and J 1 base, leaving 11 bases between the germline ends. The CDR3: CASSLTGTTQETQYF. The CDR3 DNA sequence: TGTGCCAGCAGCTTAACCGGGACAACCCAAGAGACCCAGTACTTC.

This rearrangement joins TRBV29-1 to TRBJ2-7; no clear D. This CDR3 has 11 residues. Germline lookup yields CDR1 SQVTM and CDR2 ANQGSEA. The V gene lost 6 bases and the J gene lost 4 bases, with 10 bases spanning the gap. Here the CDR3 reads CSVPMGYEQYF. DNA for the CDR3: TGCAGCGTGCCCATGGGGTACGAGCAGTACTTC.

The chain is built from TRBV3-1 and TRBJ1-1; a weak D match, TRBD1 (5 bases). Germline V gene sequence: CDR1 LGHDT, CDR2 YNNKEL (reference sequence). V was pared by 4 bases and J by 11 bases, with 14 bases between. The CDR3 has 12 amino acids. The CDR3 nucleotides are TGTGCCAGCAGCCTAGGAGCGGGGCGCGCTTTCTTT. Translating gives CASSLGAGRAFF. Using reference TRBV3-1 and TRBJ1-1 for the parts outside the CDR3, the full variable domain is DTAVSQTPKYLVTQMGNDKSIKCEQNLGHDTMYWYKQDSKKFLKIMFSYNNKELIINETVPNRFSPKSPDKAHLNLHINSLELGDSAVYFCASSLGAGRAFFGQGTRLTVV.

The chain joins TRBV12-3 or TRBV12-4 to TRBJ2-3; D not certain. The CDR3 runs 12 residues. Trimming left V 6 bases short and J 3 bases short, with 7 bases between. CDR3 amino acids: CASRQSTDTQYF. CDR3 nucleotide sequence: TGTGCCAGCAGGCAGAGTACAGATACGCAGTATTTT.

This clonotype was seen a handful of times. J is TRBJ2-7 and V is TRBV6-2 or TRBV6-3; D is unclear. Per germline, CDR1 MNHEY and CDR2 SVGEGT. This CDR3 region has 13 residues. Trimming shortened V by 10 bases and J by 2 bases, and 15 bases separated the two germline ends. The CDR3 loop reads CATTGRRAYEQYV. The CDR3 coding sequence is TGTGCCACCACGGGCAGGCGAGCCTACGAGCAGTACGTC.

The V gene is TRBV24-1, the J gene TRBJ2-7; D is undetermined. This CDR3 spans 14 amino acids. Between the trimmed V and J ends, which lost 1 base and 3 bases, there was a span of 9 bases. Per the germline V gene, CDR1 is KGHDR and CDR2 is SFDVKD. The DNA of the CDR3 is TGTGCCACCAGTGATTTATCGGCAGTCTACGAGCAGTACGTC. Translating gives CATSDLSAVYEQYV.

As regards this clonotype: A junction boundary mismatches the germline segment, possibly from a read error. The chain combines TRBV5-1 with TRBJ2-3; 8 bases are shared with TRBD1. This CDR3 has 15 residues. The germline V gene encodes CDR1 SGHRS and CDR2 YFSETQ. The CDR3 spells CDSSPLTGTGYTQYF. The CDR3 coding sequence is TGCGACAGCAGCCCCCTGACCGGGACAGGTTATACGCAGTATTTT.

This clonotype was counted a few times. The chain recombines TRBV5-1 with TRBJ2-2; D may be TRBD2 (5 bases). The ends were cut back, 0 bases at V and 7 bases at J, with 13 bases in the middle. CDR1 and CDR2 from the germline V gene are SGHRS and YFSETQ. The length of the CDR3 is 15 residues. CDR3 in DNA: TGCGCCAGCAGCTTGGGCTGGACTCAGTACGGGGAGCTGTTTTTT. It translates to CASSLGWTQYGELFF.

The CDR3 bases are TGTGCCAGCAGCCCCACGGGACAGGGGGATTCACCCCTCCACTTT. It encodes CASSPTGQGDSPLHF. This chain connects TRBV4-2 to TRBJ1-6; 11 nucleotides line up with TRBD1. Trimming at V came to 4 bases and at J to 8 bases, leaving 4 bases not matched to a gene. The germline CDR1 and CDR2 sequences are LGHNA and YNFKEQ. The CDR3 extends over 15 amino acids.

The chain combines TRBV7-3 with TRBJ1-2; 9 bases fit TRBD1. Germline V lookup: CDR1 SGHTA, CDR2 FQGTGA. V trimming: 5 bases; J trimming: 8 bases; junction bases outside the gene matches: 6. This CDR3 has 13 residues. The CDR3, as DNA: TGTGCCAGCAGCCCGGGACAGGGAAACGGCTACACCTTC. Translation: CASSPGQGNGYTF.

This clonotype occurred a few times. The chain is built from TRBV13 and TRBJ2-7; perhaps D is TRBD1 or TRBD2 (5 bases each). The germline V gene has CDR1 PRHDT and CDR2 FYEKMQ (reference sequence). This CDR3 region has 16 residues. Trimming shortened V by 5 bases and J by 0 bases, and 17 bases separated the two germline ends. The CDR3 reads CASSKEAGTGSYEQYF. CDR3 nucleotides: TGTGCCAGCAGCAAGGAGGCCGGGACGGGCTCCTACGAGCAGTACTTC.